This section outlines one TCR beta chain sequence together with its context. What it recognizes is unknown. Template switching created a universal primer site, and the cDNA included unique molecular identifiers. One entry per CDR3 protein results from TCRdb running MiXCR on the 5' RACE reads. This table has hundreds of thousands of distinct CDR3 sequences, approximately 13% appearing once. Germline V CDR1 and CDR2: DFQATT, SNEGSKA (reference sequence). The CDR3 length is 11 residues. The entry originates in a study of identical twins. Overall study findings and caveats: Findings came from cross-sectional statistics, without long-term follow-up of donors. Beta clonotypes that were abundant in cord blood contained fewer insertions, a pattern absent from memory repertoires. One should note that invariant MAIT and iNKT cells could partly confound zero-insertion analyses.

These data also formed part of another study, on yellow fever vaccine responses in identical twins.

Sample: PBMCs. The chain is built from TRBV20-1 and TRBJ2-5, with D possibly TRBD2 on 5 matching bases. The TCR comes from a woman aged 18 to 35 in good health. CDR3 DNA: TGCAGCTACGGGAAGGGAGAGACCCAGTACTTC. Translated, it gives CSYGKGETQYF.